Listed below are T cell receptor beta chains from one sample, sequenced in a study of identical twins. TCRdb redid the calling of the 5' RACE reads with MiXCR, one entry per CDR3 protein. The data contain 410,000 or so distinct CDR3 sequences, approximately 18% of them singletons. Sequencing used naive T cells sorted from blood. These receptors came from a man between 50 and 59 years old in good health. CDR3s include the opening cysteine and the closing phenylalanine or tryptophan. Each record gives: D gene, V gene, J gene, clone size, CDR3 protein, CDR3 DNA. D genes are given only for firm matches. Only some rows state a clone size, as once, few, many or a class for expanded clones.

NA	TRBV29-1	TRBJ1-1	many	CSVERRLGTEAFF	TGCAGCGTTGAGCGGCGGTTGGGGACTGAAGCTTTCTTT
NA	TRBV20-1	TRBJ1-5	NA	CSARSWGPQHF	TGCAGTGCTAGGTCCTGGGGGCCCCAGCATTTT
TRBD1	TRBV18	TRBJ1-1	NA	CASSPTGGSSLAEAFF	TGTGCCAGCTCACCGACAGGGGGCAGCTCCTTGGCTGAAGCTTTCTTT
TRBD1	TRBV5-1	TRBJ1-5	NA	CASRSGTDQPQHF	TGCGCCAGCAGATCCGGGACAGATCAGCCCCAGCATTTT
TRBD1	TRBV11-1	TRBJ1-3	many	CASSLPGQGALTGNTIYF	TGTGCCAGCAGCTTGCCGGGACAGGGGGCGCTTACTGGAAACACCATATATTTT
NA	TRBV2	TRBJ2-2	once	CASSEVKGLVDTGELFF	TGTGCCAGCAGTGAAGTTAAAGGTTTGGTCGACACCGGGGAGCTGTTTTTT
TRBD2	TRBV7-6	TRBJ2-7	many	CASSPTRGLAGGYEQYF	TGTGCCAGCAGCCCCACTAGGGGACTAGCGGGAGGGTACGAGCAGTACTTC
NA	TRBV6-6	TRBJ2-3	NA	CASSQSLGTQYF	TGTGCCAGCAGCCAATCCCTGGGTACGCAGTATTTT
NA	TRBV5-1	TRBJ2-6	many	CASSLDRLGAGANVLTF	TGCGCCAGCAGCTTGGACCGACTGGGGGCTGGGGCCAACGTCCTGACTTTC
TRBD2	TRBV10-2	TRBJ2-3	NA	CASSTGLANALYTDTQYF	TGCGCCAGCAGCACGGGACTAGCGAACGCATTATACACAGATACGCAGTATTTT
TRBD1	TRBV4-1	TRBJ2-7	few	CASSREMRGQGIYEQYF	TGCGCCAGCAGCCGGGAAATGCGGGGACAGGGGATCTACGAGCAGTACTTC